This TCR beta chain was captured by sequencing in a study of patients and donors after allogeneic stem cell transplantation. The table lists this clonotype with many counts. Germline V CDR1 and CDR2: MDHEN, SYDVKM. The CDR3 is made up of 16 amino acids. J was trimmed by 4 bases and V by 1 base; bases with no gene match: 8. Each CDR3 protein gets one entry after TCRdb re-called the RT-PCR reads with MiXCR. The repertoire holds some 230,000 distinct CDR3 sequences, with around an eighth as singletons. This sequence joins TRBV28 and TRBJ2-7, with TRBD1 matching 9 bases. The sample taken for sequencing was blood, either unsorted or a sorted T cell fraction (not recorded which). The clonotype originates from a human donor who was either an allogeneic HSCT recipient or a stem cell or donor lymphocyte infusion donor (not recorded which). It is not recorded whose cells these are; they may come from a transplant donor. The CDR3 reads CASSLFMGQGRYEQYF. For the CDR3, the DNA is TGTGCCAGCAGTTTATTTATGGGACAGGGCAGGTACGAGCAGTACTTC. The full variable domain, its missing parts supplied by reference TRBV28 and TRBJ2-7, is DVKVTQSSRYLVKRTGEKVFLECVQDMDHENMFWYRQDPGLGLRLIYFSYDVKMKEKGDIPEGYSVSREKKERFSLILESASTNQTSMYLCASSLFMGQGRYEQYFGPGTRLTVT.